Each of the 21 T cell receptor beta chains below was sequenced from the same sample in a study of CD8+CD57+ T cells in acquired aplastic anemia. Sequencing was done on patients that had shown CD8+CD57+ cell expansion by flow cytometry. The use of genomic DNA as template underpinned the TCR beta VDJ and CDR3 profiling. TCRdb re-derived calls from the reads in MiXCR, one entry per CDR3 protein. The sample comprises about 160,000 distinct CDR3 sequences, 45% to 55% of which are singletons, and roughly 30% rests with the top ten. The sample was sorted CD4+, CD8+, or CD8+CD57+ T cells (not recorded which) from PBMCs. All receptors come from a human donor with aplastic anemia.

Ten or more counts support this clonotype. The chain employs TRBV2 and TRBJ1-2; unclear D gene. Germline loops: CDR1 SNHLY, CDR2 FYNNEI. Deletions cut 2 bases from V and 6 bases from J, with 13 bases between. This CDR3 contains 14 residues. DNA for the CDR3: TGTGCCAGCAGTGAATATGCCCGGGATCATGGCTACACCTTC. Protein product: CASSEYARDHGYTF.

This clonotype was detected only a few times. This chain joins TRBV7-9 and TRBJ2-7; perhaps TRBD2 as D (6 bases). CDR1 and CDR2 (germline): SEHNR, FQNEAQ (reference sequence). V shed 6 bases and J shed 0 bases, with 15 bases lying between them. The CDR3 has 15 amino acids. DNA for the CDR3: TGTGCCAGCAGTGAAGGCCGCGGGGTCTCCTACGAGCAGTACTTC. Its translation: CASSEGRGVSYEQYF. The whole variable domain, filled in from reference TRBV7-9 and TRBJ2-7, reads DTGVSQNPRHKITKRGQNVTFRCDPISEHNRLYWYRQTLGQGPEFLTYFQNEAQLEKSRLLSDRFSAERPKGSFSTLEIQRTEQGDSAMYLCASSEGRGVSYEQYFGPGTRLTVT.

This clonotype came up many times. The genes are TRBV6-6 and TRBJ2-3; D not certain. CDR3 size: 14 residues. CDR1 MNHNY and CDR2 SVGAGI come from the germline V gene (reference sequence). Trimming shortened V by 1 base and J by 3 bases, and 8 bases separated the two germline ends. The CDR3 protein is CASSYWEGTDTQYF. CDR3 in DNA: TGTGCCAGCAGTTACTGGGAAGGAACAGATACGCAGTATTTT.

The sample holds a few counts of this clonotype. The chain carries TRBV6-2 or TRBV6-3 and TRBJ1-4; 10 positions agree with TRBD1. The germline V gene encodes CDR1 MNHEY and CDR2 SVGEGT. The CDR3 length is 14 residues. V trimming: 4 bases; J trimming: 5 bases; junction bases outside the gene matches: 1. The CDR3 reads CASSWGQGNEKLFF. The CDR3 coding sequence is TGTGCCAGCAGTTGGGGACAGGGGAATGAAAAACTGTTTTTT.

V gene TRBV28 combines with J gene TRBJ1-6; the match to TRBD1 covers 9 bases. CDR3 size: 16 residues. Per germline, CDR1 MDHEN and CDR2 SYDVKM. The V gene end was trimmed by 2 bases and the J gene end by 7 bases; junction bases not matched to a gene: 6. The CDR3 DNA sequence: TGTGCCAGCAGTTTAACGAGACAGGGGGGAAATTCACCCCTCCACTTT. It codes for CASSLTRQGGNSPLHF.

There are many counts of this clonotype. CDR3 DNA: TGCGCCAGCAGGTCGGCAGGGTCCTACGAGCAGTACTTC. This gives the protein CASRSAGSYEQYF. This chain connects TRBV5-1 to TRBJ2-7, with D possibly matching TRBD1 (5 bases). Germline-derived CDR1 and CDR2 are SGHRS and YFSETQ. Trimming shortened V by 5 bases and J by 1 base, and 10 bases separated the two germline ends. CDR3 length: 13 residues.

This clonotype was counted ten times or more. V gene TRBV3-1 combines with J gene TRBJ1-1, with 7 bases lining up with TRBD1. CDR1 LGHDT and CDR2 YNNKEL come from the germline V gene (reference sequence). Trimming at V came to 1 base and at J to 12 bases, leaving 8 bases not matched to a gene. The CDR3 consists of 13 residues. The CDR3, as DNA: TGTGCCAGCAGCCAAGGGTACCGACAGGGTACTTTCTTT. It translates to CASSQGYRQGTFF.

The chain is built from TRBV19 and TRBJ1-2; the match to TRBD1 covers 7 bases. With 3 bases clipped from V and 6 bases from J, the junction kept 4 bases outside the gene matches. The CDR3 spans 13 residues. Germline V lookup: CDR1 LNHDA, CDR2 SQIVND (reference sequence). The CDR3 spells CASSMVQGNGYTF. CDR3 nucleotide sequence: TGTGCCAGTAGTATGGTACAGGGGAATGGCTACACCTTC.

This clonotype has a count of ten or more. Written as DNA, the CDR3 is TGTGCCAGCAGCGGTGCAGGGGACAATGAGCAGTTCTTC. It encodes CASSGAGDNEQFF. The V gene is TRBV2, the J gene TRBJ2-1; weak D call: TRBD1 (6 bases). The V and J ends lost 6 bases and 5 bases respectively, with 11 bases between them. Germline loops: CDR1 SNHLY, CDR2 FYNNEI. The CDR3 has 13 amino acids.

This sequence joins TRBV7-8 and TRBJ2-5; TRBD2 might be the D (6 bases). Trimming took off 10 bases at V and 2 bases at J, with 11 bases between the two ends. The CDR3 sequence is 12 residues long. Germline loops: CDR1 SGHVS, CDR2 FQNEAQ. The CDR3 protein is CATEGLQETQYF. DNA for the CDR3: TGTGCCACCGAGGGACTTCAAGAGACCCAGTACTTC.

Points on this clonotype: The conserved phenylalanine or tryptophan normally closing the CDR3 is absent here, so this likely arose from a read error. The chain is built from TRBV12-5 and TRBJ2-7; D is ambiguous. The CDR3 spans 13 residues. Germline V gene lookup returns CDR1 LGHNT and CDR2 FRNRAP. The CDR3, as DNA: TGTGCTTGTGGTTGGGTGACGGGTTACGAGCAGTACTCC. Translating it yields CACGWVTGYEQYS.

This clonotype was seen a few times. The DNA of the CDR3 is TGTGCCAGCAGTAACCCGGGACTGGCCAACTCCTACGAGCAGTACTTC. Encoded protein: CASSNPGLANSYEQYF. This rearrangement joins TRBV27 to TRBJ2-7; D perhaps matches TRBD2 (6 bases). The ends were cut back, 5 bases at V and 0 bases at J, with 17 bases in the middle. This CDR3 comprises 16 residues. Germline values: CDR1 MNHEY, CDR2 SMNVEV (reference sequence).

The sample holds a few counts of this clonotype. The gene calls are TRBV27 and TRBJ2-5; 7 positions agree with TRBD1. There are 13 residues in the CDR3. Trimming cost V 6 bases and J 4 bases; bases outside gene matches: 5. Germline V gene lookup returns CDR1 MNHEY and CDR2 SMNVEV (reference sequence). CDR3 DNA: TGTGCCAGCAGGAAGGGGGCGGGAGAGACCCAGTACTTC. It specifies CASRKGAGETQYF.

This chain connects TRBV9 to TRBJ1-4; 11 bases match TRBD1. The CDR3 loop spans 20 amino acids. From germline, CDR1 is SGDLS and CDR2 YYNGEE. V trimming: 0 bases; J trimming: 4 bases; junction bases outside the gene matches: 14. The CDR3, as DNA: TGTGCCAGCAGCGTAGTCCCTGGGACAGGGGGTACGCCAGATAATGAAAAACTGTTTTTT. This codes for CASSVVPGTGGTPDNEKLFF. Full variable domain (missing parts from reference TRBV9 and TRBJ1-4): DSGVTQTPKHLITATGQRVTLRCSPRSGDLSVYWYQQSLDQGLQFLIQYYNGEERAKGNILERFSAQQFPDLHSELNLSSLELGDSALYFCASSVVPGTGGTPDNEKLFFGSGTQLSVL.

The CDR3 coding sequence is TGTGCCAGCAGCACCCGTGGACCGCGAAACTATGGCTACACCTTC. It codes for CASSTRGPRNYGYTF. This rearrangement joins TRBV5-4 to TRBJ1-2; no reliable D call. The CDR3 spans 15 residues. CDR1 is SGHNT and CDR2 is YYREEE in the germline V gene (reference sequence). Trimming pared 4 bases from V and 2 bases from J, leaving 15 bases between.

The chain joins TRBV20-1 to TRBJ2-7, with 10 bases identical to TRBD1. Trimming cost V 0 bases and J 7 bases; bases outside gene matches: 9. The CDR3 sequence is 15 residues long. CDR1 is DFQATT, CDR2 SNEGSKA, per germline (reference sequence). CDR3 DNA: TGCAGTGCTAGAGATATGGACAGGGGGTATGGGGAGCAGTACTTC. This codes for CSARDMDRGYGEQYF.

The chain is built from TRBV24-1 and TRBJ1-2; D is unresolved. CDR3 length: 12 residues. Trimming removed 1 base from V and 5 bases from J, with 4 bases in between. Germline V gene lookup returns CDR1 KGHDR and CDR2 SFDVKD. For the CDR3, the DNA is TGTGCCACCAGTGATTTACGGTATGGCTACACCTTC. This translates into CATSDLRYGYTF.

This clonotype appeared many times. The chain links TRBV19 to TRBJ2-2, with 11 bases lining up with TRBD1. There are 16 residues in the CDR3. Per germline, CDR1 LNHDA and CDR2 SQIVND (reference sequence). J was trimmed by 5 bases and V by 5 bases; bases with no gene match: 7. CDR3 amino acids: CASSDRDRGVTGELFF. CDR3 in DNA: TGTGCCAGTAGTGACCGGGACAGGGGGGTAACCGGGGAGCTGTTTTTT.

This chain uses TRBV6-5 with TRBJ2-7; TRBD2 is a possible D gene (5 bases). Germline V lookup: CDR1 MNHEY, CDR2 SVGAGI. The length of the CDR3 is 13 residues. Between the trimmed V and J ends, which lost 0 bases and 4 bases, there was a span of 7 bases. DNA for the CDR3: TGTGCCAGCAGTTACTCCTGGGAGTACGAGCAGTACTTC. This sequence encodes CASSYSWEYEQYF.

The gene calls are TRBV20-1 and TRBJ2-2; maybe TRBD1 (5 bases). V dropped 3 bases and J dropped 5 bases, with 10 bases sitting between them. Germline CDR1 and CDR2: DFQATT and SNEGSKA (reference sequence). The CDR3 runs to 13 residues. In DNA, the CDR3 is TGCAGTGCTAGGTTACAGGTAACCGGGGAGCTGTTTTTT. It yields the protein CSARLQVTGELFF.

Written as DNA, the CDR3 is TGTGCCAGCAGCAGGGAGAAAACTGAAGCTTTCTTT. Translated, it gives CASSREKTEAFF. The chain has TRBV12-3 or TRBV12-4 and TRBJ1-1, with a weak D call TRBD1 (5 bases). The CDR3 runs 12 residues. With 6 bases removed from V and 5 bases from J, the gap between germline ends came to 10 bases.